A single sample is the source of the 19 T cell receptor beta chains below, sequenced in a study of post-analysis software for immune sequencing data. General study results and limits: Elevated frequency relative to controls characterized roughly five TRBV segments in patients, TRBV5-6, TRBV5-1 and TRBV20-1 among them.

Antigens for these TCRs are unknown. Unique molecular identifiers had been added to the TCR beta cDNA libraries. A single record per CDR3 protein comes from TCRdb applying MiXCR to the PCR reads. The sample has approximately 350,000 distinct CDR3 sequences, about a third seen once; the top ten hold around an eighth. What was sequenced was blood. The receptors originated from a girl aged 10-17 years with multiple sclerosis.

This clonotype has a handful of counts. This chain connects TRBV21-1 to TRBJ2-6. TRBV21-1 is a pseudogene. The CDR3 spans 16 residues. CDR3 sequence (DNA): TGTGCCAGCAGCAAAGCTTCGCGCTCTGGGGCCAACGTCCTGACTTTC. Amino acids: CASSKASRSGANVLTF.

This clonotype has more than one count but fewer than ten. The rearrangement uses TRBV11-2 and TRBJ2-5, with D unresolved. Trimming left V 3 bases short and J 5 bases short, with 19 bases between. This CDR3 has 16 amino acids. CDR1 is SGHAT, CDR2 FQNNGV, per germline. The CDR3, as DNA: TGTGCCAGCAGCTTGTTCGGCGTCATGTCAAAGGAGACCCAGTACTTC. Its translation is CASSLFGVMSKETQYF. Drawing the rest from reference TRBV11-2 and TRBJ2-5, the complete variable domain is EAGVAQSPRYKIIEKRQSVAFWCNPISGHATLYWYQQILGQGPKLLIQFQNNGVVDDSQLPKDRFSAERLKGVDSTLKIQPAKLEDSAVYLCASSLFGVMSKETQYFGPGTRLLVL.

The V gene is TRBV6-5, the J gene TRBJ1-3, with TRBD1 identical over 8 bases. This CDR3 is 13 amino acids long. With 5 bases clipped from V and 4 bases from J, the junction kept 1 base outside the gene matches. CDR1 is MNHEY and CDR2 is SVGAGI in the germline V gene. The CDR3 nucleotides are TGTGCCAGCAGTCGGGACAGGGGAAACACCATATATTTT. Protein sequence: CASSRDRGNTIYF.

This clonotype has only a few counts. The V call is TRBV7-2, the J call TRBJ1-4; 9 bases are shared with TRBD1. V was clipped by 5 bases and J by 3 bases; unmatched bases: 7. The CDR3 has 16 amino acids. CDR1 SGHTA and CDR2 FQGNSA come from the germline V gene. The CDR3 sequence is CASSPNRGQANEKLFF. In nucleotides, the CDR3 is TGTGCCAGCAGCCCAAACAGGGGGCAAGCTAATGAAAAACTGTTTTTT.

The V and J genes are TRBV20-1 and TRBJ2-6; TRBD1 matches 9 bases. J gave up 2 bases and V 5 bases, and 7 bases lay outside the gene matches. Germline V gene data show CDR1 as DFQATT and CDR2 as SNEGSKA (reference sequence). CDR3 size: 16 residues. CDR3 nucleotide sequence: TGCAGTGCTGAACAGGGGGCACTCGCTGGGGCCAACGTCCTGACTTTC. Its protein product is CSAEQGALAGANVLTF.

This clonotype was observed a few times. The chain links TRBV19 to TRBJ1-2; D is uncertain. Germline V lookup: CDR1 LNHDA, CDR2 SQIVND (reference sequence). CDR3 length: 14 amino acids. Trimming stripped 7 bases from V and 8 bases from J, with 20 bases between. The CDR3 DNA is TGTGCCAGTACTCAACGGCGGGGAGTCGGGGGCTACACCTTC. Its protein product is CASTQRRGVGGYTF.

The chain couples TRBV5-1 to TRBJ1-5, with TRBD1 identical over 8 bases. This CDR3 has 15 residues. Germline CDR1 is SGHRS and CDR2 is YFSETQ. Trimming at V came to 4 bases and at J to 5 bases, leaving 8 bases not matched to a gene. CDR3 sequence (DNA): TGCGCCAGCAGCCAGTCCGGACAGGGCGATCAGCCCCAGCATTTT. Translating it yields CASSQSGQGDQPQHF.

This clonotype was observed a few times. This chain connects TRBV5-1 to TRBJ2-2, with D possibly being TRBD2 (6 bases). Germline V CDR1 and CDR2: SGHRS, YFSETQ. This CDR3 is 15 amino acids long. The V and J ends lost 2 bases and 4 bases respectively, with 12 bases between them. The DNA of the CDR3 is TGCGCCAGCAGCTTCGGAGGGGAAGGCACCGGGGAGCTGTTTTTT. Amino acid sequence: CASSFGGEGTGELFF.

The V and J genes are TRBV4-1 and TRBJ2-3; no reliable D call. The V and J ends lost 0 bases and 4 bases respectively, with 17 bases between them. Per the germline V gene, CDR1 is MGHRA and CDR2 is YSYEKL. The CDR3 covers 17 residues. CDR3 sequence: CASSQEPPGMWPDTQYF. The CDR3 coding sequence is TGCGCCAGCAGCCAAGAACCCCCCGGAATGTGGCCAGATACGCAGTATTTT.

The V gene is TRBV24-1, the J gene TRBJ1-5; D is possibly TRBD1 (5 bases). V was trimmed by 6 bases and J by 7 bases, leaving 18 bases between them. Germline V gene lookup returns CDR1 KGHDR and CDR2 SFDVKD. This CDR3 spans 15 amino acids. The CDR3 sequence: CATSNSPGGEQPQHF. DNA for the CDR3: TGTGCCACCAGTAATTCCCCGGGGGGAGAACAGCCCCAGCATTTT.

This clonotype was seen more than once but under ten times. This sequence joins TRBV14 and TRBJ1-6; unclear D gene. Deletions cut 1 base from V and 0 bases from J, with 10 bases between. Germline V CDR1 and CDR2: SGHDN, FVKESK. The CDR3 is 17 amino acids. CDR3 sequence (DNA): TGTGCCAGCAGCCAAGTCGGATCGAGCTCCTATAATTCACCCCTCCACTTT. Translation gives CASSQVGSSSYNSPLHF.

Notes on this clonotype: The junction does not match germline at one end; this may be a read error. CDR3 region: CAGSGRDSQETQYF. The CDR3 DNA reads as TGTGCCGGCAGCGGTCGGGACTCCCAAGAGACCCAGTACTTC. The chain carries TRBV3-1 and TRBJ2-5; TRBD2 might be the D (6 bases). Germline V gene sequence: CDR1 LGHDT, CDR2 YNNKEL (reference sequence). The CDR3 has 14 amino acids.

This clonotype was seen more than once but under ten times. The chain is built from TRBV20-1 and TRBJ2-1, with D possibly TRBD1 on 6 matching bases. This CDR3 contains 14 residues. V was trimmed by 2 bases and J by 1 base, leaving 9 bases between them. The germline V gene encodes CDR1 DFQATT and CDR2 SNEGSKA (reference sequence). CDR3 amino acids: CSARRQESYNEQFF. CDR3 DNA sequence: TGCAGTGCTAGACGACAGGAGTCCTACAATGAGCAGTTCTTC.

This chain uses TRBV4-2 with TRBJ2-5; 9 bases agree with TRBD2. The CDR3 consists of 16 residues. CDR1 and CDR2 (germline): LGHNA, YNFKEQ. V dropped 1 base and J dropped 2; count of bases not matched to a gene: 5. Here the CDR3 reads CASSQVLAGEQETQYF. The CDR3 DNA follows: TGTGCCAGCAGCCAAGTATTAGCGGGGGAACAAGAGACCCAGTACTTC.

J is TRBJ2-1 and V is TRBV29-1, with D possibly TRBD2 on 6 matching bases. The CDR3 is 14 residues long. The V gene's germline CDR1 is SQVTM and CDR2 ANQGSEA. V lost 6 bases and J lost 0, with 12 bases in between. The CDR3 DNA reads TGCAGCGTAAATAGACTAGGCTCCTACAATGAGCAGTTCTTC. Translated, it gives CSVNRLGSYNEQFF.

J is TRBJ2-2 and V is TRBV24-1, with 7 bases lining up with TRBD2. The CDR3 is 16 residues long. CDR1 and CDR2 (germline): KGHDR, SFDVKD. V was pared by 4 bases and J by 4 bases, with 8 bases of the junction left unmatched. CDR3 nucleotides: TGTGCCACCAGTGACTCCGGGCGGGGGTCCACCGGGGAGCTGTTTTTT. Amino acid sequence: CATSDSGRGSTGELFF.

This sequence joins TRBV20-1 and TRBJ2-3, with D perhaps TRBD1 (5 bases). Germline assignment: CDR1 DFQATT and CDR2 SNEGSKA (reference sequence). The CDR3 sequence is 15 residues long. Trimming took 4 bases from V and 2 from J, leaving 16 bases between them. The CDR3 loop is CSAKLGTGITDTQYF. CDR3 in DNA: TGCAGTGCTAAATTAGGAACAGGAATCACAGATACGCAGTATTTT.

The sample holds one count of this clonotype. J is TRBJ1-1 and V is TRBV11-2; the match to TRBD1 covers 7 bases. The length of the CDR3 is 16 residues. Trimming took 4 bases from V and 1 from J; bases not matched to a gene: 9. Germline CDR1 and CDR2: SGHAT and FQNNGV. CDR3 sequence (DNA): TGTGCCAGCAGCTCTCGGGACAGCCTAGGGAACACTGAAGCTTTCTTT. This encodes CASSSRDSLGNTEAFF.

This clonotype was observed a few times. The chain links TRBV29-1 to TRBJ2-1; 8 bases line up with TRBD1. The V gene's germline CDR1 is SQVTM and CDR2 ANQGSEA. The length of the CDR3 is 12 residues. The ends lost 7 bases at V and 4 bases at J; junction bases unmatched: 3. CDR3 loop: CSGTGGYNEQFF. The CDR3 DNA reads as TGCAGCGGTACAGGGGGGTACAATGAGCAGTTCTTC.